This entry lists 11 T cell receptor beta chains sequenced from one sample in a study of T cells in Graves' hyperthyroidism and ophthalmopathy. The source material, RNA transcripts, was used to amplify TCR beta CDR3 regions. The study used the HTBI primer set for a first-round RT-PCR of the TCR CDR3. MiXCR was run by TCRdb on the multiplex PCR reads, yielding one entry per CDR3 protein. The data contain roughly 380,000 distinct CDR3 sequences, over 15% of them seen just once; the ten biggest clones take up around 3.4%. Material for sequencing was blood. Receptor source: a woman younger than 35 with Graves' hyperthyroidism.

This clonotype has ten or more counts. V is TRBV27 and J is TRBJ2-7; unclear D gene. The germline V gene has CDR1 MNHEY and CDR2 SMNVEV (reference sequence). CDR3 length: 12 amino acids. V lost 8 bases and J 3 bases, leaving 11 bases between the germline ends. This CDR3 reads CASWISVYEQYF. CDR3 in DNA: TGTGCCAGCTGGATTTCGGTCTACGAGCAGTACTTC.

This clonotype occurred many times. The chain is built from TRBV6-2 or TRBV6-3 and TRBJ1-5; D uncertain. The germline V gene has CDR1 MNHEY and CDR2 SVGEGT. The V and J ends lost 6 bases and 0 bases respectively, with 6 bases between them. The CDR3 totals 13 residues. CDR3 bases: TGTGCCAGCAGCCAAAATAGCAATCAGCCCCAGCATTTT. This codes for CASSQNSNQPQHF.

This clonotype has at least ten counts. This chain connects TRBV2 to TRBJ1-1; 8 positions agree with TRBD1. Trimming at V came to 3 bases and at J to 5 bases, leaving 5 bases not matched to a gene. This CDR3 spans 14 amino acids. Germline CDR1 reads SNHLY; CDR2 reads FYNNEI. This CDR3 reads CASSDQGAGTEAFF. The DNA of the CDR3 is TGTGCCAGCAGTGACCAGGGGGCCGGAACTGAAGCTTTCTTT.

This clonotype was detected many times. V gene TRBV3-1 combines with J gene TRBJ2-7, with D possibly being TRBD1 (6 bases). Trimming left V 1 base short and J 7 bases short, with 17 bases between. Per germline, CDR1 LGHDT and CDR2 YNNKEL (reference sequence). The CDR3 is 15 amino acids. This chain's CDR3 is CASSQGGTRGGEQYF. The CDR3 DNA follows: TGTGCCAGCAGCCAAGGTGGGACCAGGGGTGGGGAGCAGTACTTC.

The J gene is TRBJ1-5, the V gene TRBV19; no clear D gene. Germline V gene lookup returns CDR1 LNHDA and CDR2 SQIVND (reference sequence). CDR3 size: 15 residues. Trimming cost V 6 bases and J 4 bases, with 16 bases left between them. CDR3 residues: CASREALLPNQPQHF. As DNA, the CDR3 is TGTGCCAGTAGAGAGGCTCTCCTTCCTAATCAGCCCCAGCATTTT.

This chain links TRBV27 with TRBJ1-5; D call uncertain. This CDR3 region has 13 residues. V lost 3 bases and J 3 bases, leaving 6 bases between the germline ends. Germline CDR1 and CDR2: MNHEY and SMNVEV (reference sequence). The CDR3 bases are TGTGCCAGCAGTTTTTACAACAATCAGCCCCAGCATTTT. This encodes CASSFYNNQPQHF.

The V call is TRBV2, the J call TRBJ1-1; the D gene is possibly TRBD1 (5 bases). CDR1 is SNHLY and CDR2 is FYNNEI in the germline V gene. The CDR3 consists of 15 residues. V lost 3 bases, J lost 6 bases, and 17 bases lay in between. CDR3 in amino acids: CASSDLGRGTAEAFF. The CDR3 DNA follows: TGTGCCAGCAGTGACTTGGGACGGGGGACCGCTGAAGCTTTCTTT.

This clonotype was counted between two and nine times. A much larger clone sits a single nucleotide away, making a read error possible. This rearrangement joins TRBV5-1 to TRBJ1-1, with 7 bases matching TRBD1. The CDR3 is 14 residues long. The germline V gene has CDR1 SGHRS and CDR2 YFSETQ. CDR3 loop: CASSSDRRPTEACF. CDR3 nucleotides: TGCGCCAGCAGCTCGGACAGGCGCCCCACTGAAGCTTGCTTT.

Worth noting for this clonotype: A much bigger clone sits one base away, suggesting this may be a read error. The J gene is TRBJ1-1, the V gene TRBV5-1, with D tentatively TRBD1 (6 bases). CDR1 and CDR2 from the germline V gene are SGHRS and YFSETQ. The CDR3 sequence is 13 residues long. In DNA form, the CDR3 reads TGCGCCAGCTACCTAAGGGGGAACACTGAAGCTTGCTTT. It encodes CASYLRGNTEACF.

This clonotype was observed at least ten times. V usage is TRBV5-1 and J usage is TRBJ2-5, with no clear D. V was cut by 4 bases and J by 8 bases, with 9 bases left in between. CDR1 is SGHRS, CDR2 YFSETQ, per germline. This CDR3 has 11 amino acids. The CDR3 sequence: CASSVAYTQYF. The CDR3 region has the DNA TGCGCCAGCAGCGTGGCCTATACCCAGTACTTC.

This clonotype was seen only a few times. The chain has TRBV7-9 and TRBJ1-1; the D gene is possibly TRBD1 (6 bases). The germline V and J ends were trimmed by 5 bases and 5 bases, with 18 bases remaining between them. CDR3 length equals 15 residues. Germline V gene data show CDR1 as SEHNR and CDR2 as FQNEAQ (reference sequence). CDR3 DNA sequence: TGTGCCAGCAGCATTAACGCGGGGGGCCCGACTGAAGCTTTCTTT. Translating it yields CASSINAGGPTEAFF.